The subject of this entry is one T cell receptor beta chain. This sample was taken from a study of control samples from healthy donors and cancer patients. TCRdb keeps only in-frame clones here, not all; method: immunoSEQ multiplex PCR. The table includes about 120,000 clones, roughly 88% detected once. Trimming took 5 bases from V and 10 from J, leaving 18 bases between them. The CDR3 covers 15 residues. Germline-derived CDR1 and CDR2 are SGHTA and FQGNSA. This receptor was identified in a middle-aged man in good health. Sequencing was carried out using blood. The V call is TRBV7-2, the J call TRBJ1-6; no definite D call. The CDR3 loop reads CASSPELRVGSPLHF. As DNA, the CDR3 is TGTGCCAGCAGCCCCGAATTGCGGGTGGGCTCACCCCTCCACTTT.